The TCR beta chain described here comes from a study of CXCR3-negative and CXCR3-positive naive CD8 T cells. This CDR3 has 13 amino acids. Per the germline V gene, CDR1 is SQVTM and CDR2 is ANQGSEA. TRB cDNA was prepared as libraries by UMI-labeled 5' RACE. TCRdb reanalyzed the 5' RACE reads, giving one entry per CDR3 protein sequence and no DNA. The ten top clones account for approximately 0.4%, within a sample of around 56,000 distinct CDR3 sequences. Comment on this clonotype: No antigen is known for it.

Notes on the study in general: Whereas memory cells differed, naive CXCR3-negative and CXCR3-positive cells shared similar TRBV-TRBJ usage. For memory CD8+ cells diversity was much lower, but both naive subsets had comparably high diversity.

The chain carries TRBV29-1 and TRBJ1-2; TCRdb designates TRBD1, a call that cannot be tested without DNA. The source is a human donor in good health. Some clones in this sample may be carry-over from other donors' samples. The sample was naive CXCR3- CD8+ T cells from blood. The subset denotes: CD45RO-CCR7+CD27+CD95- naive CD8+ T cells lacking CXCR3 (TNR3-). The CDR3 region is CSVDLGPNYGYTF.